This TCR beta chain appears in the sequencing data of a study of neoadjuvant nivolumab and ipilimumab in lung cancer. Whole-study results and caveats: Only a small number of samples underwent TCR sequencing. Resected tumors had greater TCR richness and clonality than uninvolved lung.

Concerning this clone itself: The target antigen is unknown.

This table comes from immunoSEQ multiplex PCR, and its TCRdb copy is limited to in-frame clones, with some not included. The profile shows some 10,000 clones, around 77% of them singletons. The source material was tumor tissue, sampled after neoadjuvant nivolumab, alone or with ipilimumab, at or shortly before surgery. This clonotype was sampled from an adult with non-small cell lung cancer. Some clones in this sample may be carry-over from other donors' samples.

The CDR3 protein is CAGTGGNEKLFF. In nucleotides, the CDR3 is TGTGCCGGGACAGGGGGGAATGAAAAACTGTTTTTT. The chain is built from TRBV30 and TRBJ1-4; TRBD1 matches 11 bases. V lost 8 bases and J lost 5; bases outside the gene matches: 1. The CDR3 contains 12 residues. Germline lookup yields CDR1 GTSNPN and CDR2 SVGIG (reference sequence).